This TCR beta chain was captured in a study of T cell repertoires in cytomegalovirus infection (dated 2019 in TCRdb). About the investigation overall: Alongside well-studied HLA-B-restricted epitopes, the peptide stimulations were aimed at recently identified HLA-C-restricted CMV epitopes, whose presentation resists viral immunomodulation. Donor HLA type was relevant to the analysis, because carriage of CMV infection together with the matching HLA type was indicated by public TCR beta signatures. On the study overall, not on this receptor specifically: The ex vivo response was dominated by HLA-C-restricted CMV-specific TCR beta clonotypes, which also provided the single most frequent clonotype in two of eight donors. Cumulative frequency of public TCR beta family members discriminated carriers of CMV infection plus the relevant HLA type in this cohort and an independent approximately 350-donor cohort.

This clonotype occurred a few times. The antigen this receptor binds is unknown. No clone much larger than this one lies a single base away; base qualities are absent. The treatment or condition label for this specimen denotes: in vitro stimulation with specific CMV peptide epitopes to enrich CMV-specific T cells. Sequencing used an Illumina HiSeq 1500. TCRdb passed the public sequencing reads through fastp at Q25 and MiXCR, retaining productive beta sequences. Each entry is one CDR3 protein sequence, shown with its most common DNA and genes. This sample gives a few hundred thousand distinct CDR3 sequences in total; around two fifths of them show up just once. The ten largest clonotypes hold more than 40% of the sample. V has 6 bases trimmed and J has 7 bases trimmed; junction bases matching no gene number 5. As encoded in the germline V gene, CDR1 is SNHLY while CDR2 is FYNNEI. The CDR3 holds 15 amino acids from the cysteine to the phenylalanine. This entry keeps only the CDR3 DNA: 45 bases, framed from base 1.

Here the sequenced sample was cultured PBMCs, taken from culture after CMV antigen stimulation. This clonotype was obtained from a human donor in good health (CMV status not recorded). Some clones in this sample may be carry-over from other donors' samples. Recombination linked TRBV2 to TRBJ2-4; TRBD2 fits 14 bases in the junction. The DNA is TGTGCCAGCAGGCCGGGACTAGCGGGGGAGAACATTCAGTACTTC. This sequence encodes CASRPGLAGENIQYF.